The present entry profiles one TCR beta chain with its context. Antigen unknown. The PCR contained 60 Vbeta and 13 Jbeta primers. TCRdb keeps only in-frame clones here, not all; method: immunoSEQ multiplex PCR. The table lists under 130,000 clones, less than 75% of them singletons. The sample comes from a study of cytomegalovirus exposure and HLA in healthy donors. CDR3 length: 15 residues. The J segment lost 1 base and the V segment lost 3 bases, leaving 6 bases of the junction unmatched. Germline V gives CDR1 LGHNA, CDR2 YSLEER. General observations from the study: Later analysis suggested links between common viral pathogens and several top significant clusters. Later analysis demonstrated an association between a missense DCLRE1C variant and TCR beta V- and J-gene trimming.

The chain has TRBV4-3 and TRBJ2-7; TRBD2 matches 7 bases. This sequence was found in a man aged 40-55 years in good health and CMV-seropositive. Sequencing was done on a sample of PBMCs. The CDR3 protein is CASSQGRGGSYEQYF. CDR3 coding DNA: TGCGCCAGCAGCCAGGGGAGGGGCGGGTCCTACGAGCAGTACTTC.